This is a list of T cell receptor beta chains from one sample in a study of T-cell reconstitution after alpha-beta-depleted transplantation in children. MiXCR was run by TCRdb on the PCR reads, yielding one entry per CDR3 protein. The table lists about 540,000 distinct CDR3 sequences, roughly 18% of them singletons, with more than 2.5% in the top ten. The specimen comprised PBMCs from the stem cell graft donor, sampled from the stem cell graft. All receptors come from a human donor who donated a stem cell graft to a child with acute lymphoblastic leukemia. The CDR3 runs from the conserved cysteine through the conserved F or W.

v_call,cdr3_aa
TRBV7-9,CASSLLASERLDTQYF
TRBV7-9,CASSYWVAGVLEQYF
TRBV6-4,CASSEYNGNTQYF
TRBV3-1,CASSQLLTGNTEAFF
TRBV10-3,CAISGSTVVSYEQYF
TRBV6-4,CASSDGDLGYGYTF
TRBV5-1,CASSAGTAQSSYNEQFF
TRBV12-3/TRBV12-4,CASSLGQRGAEAFF
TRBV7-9,CASSLARHPRQFF
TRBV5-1,CASSLAKPRLGIYNEQFF
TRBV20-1,CSARTGGKDTEAFF
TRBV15,CATSREWGGNEQFF
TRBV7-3,CASSPPREYTQYF
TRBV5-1,CASSLKVDYEQYF
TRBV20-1,CSARGGTSGSNEQFF
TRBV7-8,CASSLVLHEQFF
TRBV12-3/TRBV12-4,CASSLVQGAFEQFF
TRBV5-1,CASSMTGIETNEKLFF
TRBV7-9,CASSLDWDTQYF
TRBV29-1,CSVLPGANEKLFF
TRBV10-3,CAISEENTEAFF
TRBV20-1,CSAPPDLYNEQFF
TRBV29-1,CSVEVDEQFF
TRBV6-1,CASSGTLTDEQFF
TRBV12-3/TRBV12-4,CASRAAGGEQFF
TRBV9,CASSAQVRASAHNEQFF
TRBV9,CASSVAQREGRETQYF
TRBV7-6,CASSIGVGAYEQYF
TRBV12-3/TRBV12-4,CASSSSGSRSYEQYF
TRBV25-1,CASSEPQALLFTEAFF
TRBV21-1,CASTSPWEGYSNQPQHF
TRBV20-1,CSARRSNEQFF